The 31 T cell receptor beta chains given below trace back to one sample, sequenced in a study of T cells in Graves' hyperthyroidism and ophthalmopathy. Amplified regions were TCR beta CDR3 sequences from RNA transcripts. A set of HTBI primers served as the primers for a first-round RT-PCR of the TCR CDR3. Each CDR3 protein is one row after TCRdb ran MiXCR on the multiplex PCR reads. The table shows about 520,000 distinct CDR3 sequences, with 20% to 25% occurring only once. The sequenced material came from blood. These receptors were obtained from a man between 18 and 29 years old with Graves' hyperthyroidism.

Comments on this clonotype: A much bigger clone sits one base away, suggesting this may be a read error. The rearrangement uses TRBV7-2 and TRBJ1-1, with TRBD1 identical over 8 bases. Looked up from germline, CDR1 is SGHTA and CDR2 is FQGNSA. The CDR3 is 14 residues long. CDR3 sequence (DNA): TGTGCCAGCAGCGCGGACAGGGAGGGCACTGAAGCTTGCTTT. This codes for CASSADREGTEACF.

Ten or more counts support this clonotype. The chain's CDR3 is CASSRDVYEQYF. The CDR3, as DNA: TGTGCCAGCAGCCGGGACGTCTACGAGCAGTACTTC. The genes are TRBV12-3 or TRBV12-4 and TRBJ2-7; the D call may be TRBD1 or TRBD2 (5 bases each). The V end was cut by 6 bases, the J end by 3 bases, with 9 bases between. The CDR3 consists of 12 residues.

Only a few counts were recorded for this clonotype. This chain links TRBV19 with TRBJ1-1, with TRBD1 matching 7 bases. Germline V gives CDR1 LNHDA, CDR2 SQIVND (reference sequence). Trimming took 1 base from V and 1 from J; bases not matched to a gene: 3. CDR3 length: 15 amino acids. Here the CDR3 reads CASSIGQGWNTEAFF. The CDR3 region has the DNA TGTGCCAGTAGTATAGGACAGGGCTGGAACACTGAAGCTTTCTTT.

This sequence joins TRBV27 and TRBJ2-5, with 10 bases fitting TRBD2. Germline V gene sequence: CDR1 MNHEY, CDR2 SMNVEV (reference sequence). This CDR3 region has 14 residues. After removal of 5 bases from V and 4 bases from J, the junction contained 4 bases not matched to a gene. The CDR3 is CASSLSGRPETQYF. The CDR3 DNA is TGTGCCAGCAGTCTTAGCGGGAGGCCAGAGACCCAGTACTTC.

A word on this clonotype: The conserved final phenylalanine or tryptophan is absent from the CDR3, which likely points to a read error. The chain combines TRBV28 with TRBJ1-5; D unresolved. Trimming cost V 6 bases and J 1 base, with 10 bases left between them. Germline CDR1 and CDR2: MDHEN and SYDVKM. The CDR3 has 14 amino acids. This chain's CDR3 is CASRGGGSNQPQHL. For the CDR3, the DNA is TGTGCCAGCAGGGGAGGAGGAAGCAATCAGCCCCAGCATCTT.

This clonotype was picked up many times. The V and J genes are TRBV30 and TRBJ1-5; possibly TRBD1 for D (5 bases). The germline V and J ends were trimmed by 2 bases and 0 bases, with 8 bases remaining between them. The CDR3 has 14 amino acids. The V gene's germline CDR1 is GTSNPN and CDR2 SVGIG (reference sequence). CDR3 DNA: TGTGCCTGGAGTATAGACAGTAGCAATCAGCCCCAGCATTTT. It encodes CAWSIDSSNQPQHF.

The V and J genes are TRBV2 and TRBJ2-3; 16 positions match TRBD2. V dropped 4 bases and J dropped 0; count of bases not matched to a gene: 10. The CDR3 runs to 20 residues. CDR1 is SNHLY and CDR2 is FYNNEI in the germline V gene. This CDR3 is CASSVLTGTSGGVSTDTQYF. Here the CDR3 DNA reads TGTGCCAGCAGTGTATTGACCGGGACTAGCGGGGGGGTTAGCACAGATACGCAGTATTTT.

In its sample, this clonotype was seen many times. This chain links TRBV27 with TRBJ2-7; D is undetermined. Trimming pared 5 bases from V and 3 bases from J, leaving 20 bases between. Germline CDR1 reads MNHEY; CDR2 reads SMNVEV (reference sequence). The CDR3 has 16 residues. As DNA, the CDR3 is TGTGCCAGCAGTCCTGGATGGGGTCCCGAGCTCTACGAGCAGTACTTC. Amino acids: CASSPGWGPELYEQYF.

This clonotype was seen repeatedly, ten times or more. The gene calls are TRBV20-1 and TRBJ2-7, with a weak D call TRBD1 (6 bases). The CDR3 length is 12 residues. The V gene's germline CDR1 is DFQATT and CDR2 SNEGSKA (reference sequence). V gave up 6 bases and J gave up 2 bases, with 11 bases separating them. CDR3 nucleotides: TGCAGTGCCACTACAGGGCCCTACGAGCAGTACTTC. As protein: CSATTGPYEQYF.

This clonotype was counted once. The chain employs TRBV15 and TRBJ2-2, with D tentatively TRBD1 or TRBD2 (5 bases each). Trimming removed 3 bases at V and 6 bases at J, with 17 bases between. Germline values: CDR1 LNHNV, CDR2 YYDKDF (reference sequence). This CDR3 contains 16 residues. CDR3 sequence (DNA): TGTGCCACCAGCAGGTCCGGGACCCCTGGGGCCGGGGAGCTGTTTTTT. Its translation: CATSRSGTPGAGELFF.

This clonotype appeared many times. The chain carries TRBV12-3 or TRBV12-4 and TRBJ2-5, with D possibly matching TRBD2 (6 bases). V was clipped by 7 bases and J by 5 bases, with 17 bases between them. The CDR3 has 14 amino acids. The CDR3 loop is CASTQMGLWETQYF. CDR3 DNA sequence: TGTGCCAGCACCCAAATGGGACTCTGGGAGACCCAGTACTTC.

This clonotype came up many times. CDR3 DNA sequence: TGTGCCAGCACCCGGGACACCCGAAGGGCCCAGTACTTC. Translation gives CASTRDTRRAQYF. The chain uses TRBV2 and TRBJ2-5; the D gene is possibly TRBD1 (6 bases). The germline gives CDR1 SNHLY, CDR2 FYNNEI. CDR3 length equals 13 residues. V shed 7 bases and J shed 9 bases, with 18 bases lying between them.

The J gene is TRBJ1-1, the V gene TRBV7-3; perhaps TRBD1 as D (5 bases). The CDR3 has 14 amino acids. Germline loops: CDR1 SGHTA, CDR2 FQGTGA. Trimming left V 6 bases short and J 0 bases short, with 11 bases between. The CDR3 protein is CASRGEDLNTEAFF. CDR3 nucleotide sequence: TGTGCCAGCAGGGGGGAAGATCTGAACACTGAAGCTTTCTTT.

This clonotype was counted many times. The V call is TRBV29-1, the J call TRBJ1-1; D unresolved. CDR1 and CDR2 from the germline V gene are SQVTM and ANQGSEA. V lost 4 bases, J lost 0 bases, and 9 bases lay in between. CDR3 length: 13 residues. The CDR3 DNA follows: TGCAGCGTTGGTCAGAACATGAACACTGAAGCTTTCTTT. It specifies CSVGQNMNTEAFF.

The rearrangement joins TRBV6-5 to TRBJ1-2, with 8 positions matching TRBD1. The length of the CDR3 is 15 residues. V was clipped by 2 bases and J by 4 bases; unmatched bases: 6. The germline gives CDR1 MNHEY, CDR2 SVGAGI. The CDR3 DNA sequence: TGTGCCAGCAGTTACCGGACAGGGATCTTCTATGGCTACACCTTC. It translates to CASSYRTGIFYGYTF.

A remark on this clonotype: This could be a read error, since a much larger clone is one nucleotide away. The J gene is TRBJ1-2, the V gene TRBV13, with 10 bases fitting TRBD1. The germline V gene encodes CDR1 PRHDT and CDR2 FYEKMQ (reference sequence). CDR3 length: 14 residues. CDR3 region: CAISGAGTGEGYTF. The CDR3 nucleotides read TGTGCCATCAGCGGAGCCGGGACAGGGGAAGGCTACACCTTC.

This rearrangement joins TRBV11-2 to TRBJ2-2; 13 nucleotides agree with TRBD2. Germline V CDR1 and CDR2: SGHAT, FQNNGV. Trimming at V came to 6 bases and at J to 2 bases, leaving 6 bases not matched to a gene. This CDR3 spans 17 amino acids. CDR3 DNA: TGTGCCAGCAGATTCGGACTAGCGGGGGCCAACACCGGGGAGCTGTTTTTT. Translated: CASRFGLAGANTGELFF.

This clonotype appeared many times. The chain joins TRBV28 to TRBJ2-7; TRBD1 aligns across 7 bases. Germline trimming cut 3 bases from V and 2 bases from J; bases unmatched to any gene: 10. The germline V gene has CDR1 MDHEN and CDR2 SYDVKM. This CDR3 is built from 16 residues. Written as DNA, the CDR3 is TGTGCCAGCAGTTTTGGGGTGAGGGGGCTGGCCTACGAGCAGTACTTC. It yields the protein CASSFGVRGLAYEQYF.

Ten or more counts support this clonotype. This chain connects TRBV28 to TRBJ1-1; TRBD1 is a possible D gene (5 bases). CDR1 is MDHEN and CDR2 is SYDVKM in the germline V gene. This CDR3 has 14 residues. The ends were cut back, 2 bases at V and 4 bases at J, with 11 bases in the middle. CDR3 sequence reads: CASSLLQGGTEAFF. The DNA for the CDR3 is TGTGCCAGCAGTTTACTGCAGGGAGGCACTGAAGCTTTCTTT.

This chain joins TRBV30 and TRBJ1-2; 8 nucleotides line up with TRBD1. The CDR3 spans 15 residues. Germline trimming cut 3 bases from V and 5 bases from J; bases unmatched to any gene: 11. Germline CDR1 is GTSNPN and CDR2 is SVGIG (reference sequence). The CDR3 protein is CAWSPSPDRAYGYTF. The CDR3 nucleotides read TGTGCCTGGAGCCCCTCTCCGGACAGGGCGTATGGCTACACCTTC. The variable domain in full, with the rest retrieved from reference TRBV30 and TRBJ1-2, is SQTIHQWPATLVQPVGSPLSLECTVEGTSNPNLYWYRQAAGRGLQLLFYSVGIGQISSEVPQNLSASRPQDRQFILSSKKLLLSDSGFYLCAWSPSPDRAYGYTFGSGTRLTVV.

At least ten counts were recorded for this clonotype. The chain joins TRBV10-3 to TRBJ1-2; 7 positions agree with TRBD1. This CDR3 comprises 14 residues. Germline CDR1 and CDR2: ENHRY and SYGVKD. V gave up 5 bases and J gave up 2 bases; unmatched junction bases: 5. In nucleotides, the CDR3 is TGTGCCATCAGTCTGGGACAGATGAACTATGGCTACACCTTC. Amino acid sequence: CAISLGQMNYGYTF.

This clonotype came up many times. The chain is built from TRBV12-3 or TRBV12-4 and TRBJ1-2, with 8 nucleotides matching TRBD1. The J segment lost 4 bases and the V segment lost 7 bases, leaving 14 bases of the junction unmatched. The CDR3 sequence is 16 residues long. The CDR3 coding sequence is TGTGCCAGCACGAACGGGCAGGGGGCGCTGGGCTATGGCTACACCTTC. It encodes CASTNGQGALGYGYTF.

This clonotype was observed at least ten times. The chain couples TRBV20-1 to TRBJ1-1; D unclear. The CDR3 contains 11 residues. The ends were cut back, 4 bases at V and 6 bases at J, with 9 bases in the middle. Germline V gives CDR1 DFQATT, CDR2 SNEGSKA (reference sequence). CDR3 DNA: TGCAGTGCTACCCCCGGGGCTGAAGCTTTCTTT. Translation gives CSATPGAEAFF.

The chain is built from TRBV9 and TRBJ1-5, with D possibly being TRBD1 (5 bases). V lost 4 bases to trimming and J lost 4 bases, with 15 bases between them. The CDR3 runs 15 residues. From germline, CDR1 is SGDLS and CDR2 YYNGEE. The DNA of the CDR3 is TGTGCCAGCAGCACCGGAGGAGGGGCTAATCAGCCCCAGCATTTT. This gives the protein CASSTGGGANQPQHF.

The sample holds a few counts of this clonotype. The chain carries TRBV29-1 and TRBJ2-5; 8 nucleotides align to TRBD2. V shed 7 bases and J 5 bases; nucleotides not matched to a gene: 6. Germline lookup yields CDR1 SQVTM and CDR2 ANQGSEA. The length of the CDR3 is 12 residues. CDR3 DNA sequence: TGCAGCGCCGGGGGGGCCCGTGAGACCCAGTACTTC. It encodes CSAGGARETQYF. The full variable domain, completed using reference TRBV29-1 and TRBJ2-5, is SAVISQKPSRDICQRGTSLTIQCQVDSQVTMMFWYRQQPGQSLTLIATANQGSEATYESGFVIDKFPISRPNLTFSTLTVSNMSPEDSSIYLCSAGGARETQYFGPGTRLLVL.

This clonotype has only a few counts. The rearrangement joins TRBV4-1 to TRBJ1-3, with D possibly TRBD1 on 6 matching bases. This CDR3 contains 19 residues. Germline V gives CDR1 MGHRA, CDR2 YSYEKL. With 3 bases removed from V and 0 bases from J, the gap between germline ends came to 21 bases. The CDR3 bases are TGCGCCAGCAGCCAGGGGGCCGTTCGGGGGGCAAACTCTGGAAACACCATATATTTT. This gives the protein CASSQGAVRGANSGNTIYF.

In this sample, this clonotype turned up many times. The chain is built from TRBV6-2 or TRBV6-3 and TRBJ2-5; a weak D match, TRBD2 (6 bases). Trimming removed 3 bases from V and 3 bases from J, with 11 bases in between. Looked up from germline, CDR1 is MNHEY and CDR2 is SVGEGT. The CDR3 contains 14 residues. The CDR3 bases are TGTGCCAGCAGTTATTTATCGGGGGAAGAGACCCAGTACTTC. Translated, it gives CASSYLSGEETQYF.

The chain carries TRBV7-3 and TRBJ1-1; D is perhaps TRBD1 (6 bases). The germline V and J ends were trimmed by 6 bases and 8 bases, with 16 bases remaining between them. From germline, CDR1 is SGHTA and CDR2 FQGTGA. The CDR3 contains 13 residues. In DNA form, the CDR3 reads TGTGCCAGCAGACGGGGGGCGTCTGCCGAAGCTTTCTTT. Translating it yields CASRRGASAEAFF. Looking up the rest from reference TRBV7-3 and TRBJ1-1 gives the full variable domain: GAGVSQTPSNKVTEKGKYVELRCDPISGHTALYWYRQSLGQGPEFLIYFQGTGAADDSGLPNDRFFAVRPEGSVSTLKIQRTERGDSAVYLCASRRGASAEAFFGQGTRLTVV.

The chain couples TRBV6-1 to TRBJ1-3, with D unclear. Germline CDR1 reads MNHNS; CDR2 reads SASEGT. This CDR3 is 11 amino acids long. Between the trimmed V and J ends, which lost 1 base and 8 bases, there was a span of 3 bases. CDR3: CASSEGDTIYF. The CDR3 region has the DNA TGTGCCAGCAGTGAAGGAGACACCATATATTTT.

This clonotype was seen ten or more times. The chain recombines TRBV12-3 or TRBV12-4 with TRBJ1-1; weak D call: TRBD1 (6 bases). CDR3 size: 16 residues. The V end lost 7 bases, the J end lost 0 bases, and 18 bases lay between the germline ends. CDR3 DNA: TGTGCCAGCACCTTAGGGGGGGTATCTTTGAACACTGAAGCTTTCTTT. This gives the protein CASTLGGVSLNTEAFF.

This clonotype was detected many times. The V call is TRBV6-5, the J call TRBJ2-7; possibly TRBD1 or TRBD2 for D (5 bases each). The V gene lost 3 bases and the J gene lost 3 bases, with 15 bases spanning the gap. Germline V gene data show CDR1 as MNHEY and CDR2 as SVGAGI. The CDR3 spans 15 residues. CDR3 in amino acids: CASSYLGTGDYEQYF. The CDR3 nucleotides are TGTGCCAGCAGTTATCTTGGGACGGGCGACTACGAGCAGTACTTC.